The rows below give T cell receptor beta chains drawn from one sample of a study of T cells in Graves' hyperthyroidism and ophthalmopathy. TCRdb itself ran the multiplex PCR reads through MiXCR, one entry per CDR3 protein. Among some 690,000 distinct CDR3 sequences listed, approximately 15% were seen once. Sequenced material: blood. These TCRs come from a man aged 45-60 years with Graves' hyperthyroidism. Each CDR3 is given with its conserved first and last residue. The D gene is left open where the match is weak. Where a row states a size, it is once, few, many or the class of an expanded clone; other rows omit it.

>TRBV10-3|many|TRBJ2-5|-
TGTGCCATCAGTGTTTCGAGGGAAGAGACCCAGTACTTC
CAISVSREETQYF
>TRBV28|-|TRBJ2-1|TRBD2
TGTGCCATCAGTTTATTTAGCGGGAGAACCTACAATGAGCAGTTCTTC
CAISLFSGRTYNEQFF
>TRBV19|-|TRBJ2-1|TRBD2
TGTGCCAGTAGTATAGTAGCGGGGAATGAGCAGTTCTTC
CASSIVAGNEQFF
>TRBV19|-|TRBJ1-2|-
TGTGCCACGGGGGACAAAAACTATGGCTACACCTTC
CATGDKNYGYTF
>TRBV27|many|TRBJ2-7|TRBD1
TGTGCCAGCAGGCGGGACAGGGACAACTACGAGCAGTACTTC
CASRRDRDNYEQYF
>TRBV9|few|TRBJ2-3|-
TGTGCCAGCAGCGTCTCAAGTTCTAGCACAGATACGCAGTATTTT
CASSVSSSSTDTQYF
>TRBV5-1|-|TRBJ2-5|-
TGCGCCAGCAACCCACAGGGGGGGCAAGAGACCCAGTACTTC
CASNPQGGQETQYF
>TRBV6-4|-|TRBJ2-7|-
TGTGCCAGCAGCTATCACCCCCGACAGGTGACCTACGAGCAGTACTTC
CASSYHPRQVTYEQYF
>TRBV6-1|many|TRBJ2-7|-
TGTGCCAGCAGTGGAAGCGGGTCACCTCCCTACGAGCAGTACTTC
CASSGSGSPPYEQYF
>TRBV27|many|TRBJ2-1|-
TGTGCCAGCAACCCAACTCGGGTCTACAATGAGCAGTTCTTC
CASNPTRVYNEQFF